These T cell receptor beta chains were read from a single sample in a study of identical twins. TCRdb ran MiXCR on the 5' RACE reads and lists one entry per CDR3 protein. The data contain some 630,000 distinct CDR3 sequences, under 8.5% of them singletons. The sample was also linked to a second study, of yellow fever vaccine responses in identical twins.

Sequencing was done on a sample of PBMCs. These receptors were collected from a woman aged 18-29 years in good health. The CDR3 runs from the conserved cysteine through the conserved F or W. The order of the fields is V gene, CDR3 length, clone size, D gene, J gene, CDR3 protein, CDR3 DNA. A D gene is named only where the DNA matches it firmly. A row's size may be missing; if present it is once, few, many or a size class.

V: TRBV6-5
length: 16
size: many
D: TRBD1
J: TRBJ1-5
CDR3: CASSYSGAGGTGPQHF
DNA: TGTGCCAGCAGTTACTCTGGGGCAGGGGGAACTGGGCCCCAGCATTTT

V: TRBV25-1
length: 13
size: .
D: .
J: TRBJ2-1
CDR3: CASSEWLTNEQFF
DNA: TGTGCCAGCAGTGAGTGGCTAACGAATGAGCAGTTCTTC

V: TRBV20-1
length: 12
size: few
D: .
J: TRBJ1-4
CDR3: CSARDAVEKLFF
DNA: TGCAGTGCTAGAGACGCGGTGGAAAAACTGTTTTTT

V: TRBV10-3
length: 14
size: few
D: TRBD1
J: TRBJ1-2
CDR3: CAISERDRVAGYTF
DNA: TGTGCCATCAGTGAGCGGGACAGGGTGGCTGGCTACACCTTC

V: TRBV28
length: 16
size: many
D: TRBD2
J: TRBJ2-5
CDR3: CASSFLAGGLQETQYF
DNA: TGTGCCAGCAGTTTTCTCGCGGGAGGCTTACAAGAGACCCAGTACTTC

V: TRBV7-2
length: 15
size: .
D: .
J: TRBJ2-1
CDR3: CASSYPGKLSFWQFF
DNA: TGTGCCAGCAGCTACCCCGGGAAATTGTCTTTCTGGCAGTTCTTC

V: TRBV29-1
length: 14
size: many
D: TRBD1
J: TRBJ1-2
CDR3: CSVELDRARRGYTF
DNA: TGCAGCGTTGAACTGGACAGGGCTAGACGTGGCTACACCTTC

V: TRBV15
length: 17
size: few
D: .
J: TRBJ2-2
CDR3: CATSRQGGPANTGELFF
DNA: TGTGCCACCAGTAGACAGGGAGGTCCCGCGAACACCGGGGAGCTGTTTTTT

V: TRBV5-1
length: 15
size: many
D: TRBD2
J: TRBJ2-2
CDR3: CASSLTSGTDGELFF
DNA: TGCGCCAGCAGCTTGACTAGCGGGACGGACGGGGAGCTGTTTTTT

V: TRBV7-9
length: 15
size: many
D: TRBD1
J: TRBJ1-6
CDR3: CASSRGQGYNSPLHF
DNA: TGTGCCAGCAGCAGGGGACAGGGATATAATTCACCCCTCCACTTT

V: TRBV5-1
length: 15
size: many
D: TRBD2
J: TRBJ2-1
CDR3: CASTAIAGEGNEQFF
DNA: TGCGCCAGCACCGCCATAGCGGGAGAGGGCAATGAGCAGTTCTTC

V: TRBV3-1
length: 15
size: many
D: TRBD2
J: TRBJ2-7
CDR3: CASSPSGRDSYEQYF
DNA: TGTGCCAGCAGTCCTAGCGGGAGAGATTCCTACGAGCAGTACTTC

V: TRBV5-6
length: 15
size: .
D: TRBD2
J: TRBJ2-1
CDR3: CASSLMTSLYNEQFF
DNA: TGTGCCAGCAGCTTGATGACTAGCCTCTACAATGAGCAGTTCTTC

V: TRBV7-3
length: 17
size: .
D: .
J: TRBJ1-2
CDR3: CASSLRPVDRRDYGYTF
DNA: TGTGCCAGCAGCTTAAGACCCGTTGACAGGAGGGACTATGGCTACACCTTC

V: TRBV12-3/TRBV12-4
length: 15
size: many
D: TRBD1
J: TRBJ2-1
CDR3: CASSTTGVDYNEQFF
DNA: TGTGCCAGCAGCACTACAGGGGTCGACTACAATGAGCAGTTCTTC

V: TRBV5-1
length: 16
size: few
D: TRBD1
J: TRBJ1-6
CDR3: CASSLATGANGSPLHF
DNA: TGCGCCAGCAGCTTGGCCACAGGGGCGAATGGATCACCCCTCCACTTT

V: TRBV4-2
length: 14
size: many
D: .
J: TRBJ2-7
CDR3: CASSQGSGFYEQYF
DNA: TGTGCCAGCAGCCAAGGGTCGGGTTTCTACGAGCAGTACTTC

V: TRBV12-3/TRBV12-4
length: 12
size: .
D: .
J: TRBJ2-5
CDR3: CASSMAIETQYF
DNA: TGTGCCAGCAGCATGGCTATCGAGACCCAGTACTTC

V: TRBV29-1
length: 13
size: .
D: TRBD1
J: TRBJ1-4
CDR3: CSAEGASNEKLFF
DNA: TGCAGCGCGGAGGGGGCATCTAATGAAAAACTGTTTTTT

V: TRBV10-3
length: 17
size: many
D: TRBD2
J: TRBJ2-1
CDR3: CAISDPTLAGGWGEQFF
DNA: TGTGCCATCAGTGACCCGACTTTAGCGGGAGGTTGGGGTGAGCAGTTCTTC

V: TRBV11-1
length: 19
size: many
D: TRBD2
J: TRBJ2-1
CDR3: CASSLVVAGRPLDRNEQFF
DNA: TGTGCCAGCAGCTTAGTGGTAGCGGGGAGGCCATTGGATCGGAATGAGCAGTTCTTC

V: TRBV20-1
length: 15
size: many
D: TRBD2
J: TRBJ2-3
CDR3: CSARGTSGSTDTQYF
DNA: TGCAGTGCTAGAGGGACTAGCGGGAGCACAGATACGCAGTATTTT

V: TRBV5-1
length: 14
size: many
D: TRBD2
J: TRBJ2-1
CDR3: CASSGGLVRNEQFF
DNA: TGCGCCAGCAGCGGGGGACTAGTCAGAAATGAGCAGTTCTTC

V: TRBV5-1
length: 15
size: few
D: .
J: TRBJ1-1
CDR3: CASSLVRGKFTEAFF
DNA: TGCGCCAGCAGCTTGGTGAGGGGGAAGTTTACTGAAGCTTTCTTT

V: TRBV12-3/TRBV12-4
length: 15
size: many
D: .
J: TRBJ2-2
CDR3: CASSLPFANTGELFF
DNA: TGTGCCAGCAGTTTGCCTTTCGCGAACACCGGGGAGCTGTTTTTT

V: TRBV6-2/TRBV6-3
length: 17
size: few
D: TRBD1
J: TRBJ2-6
CDR3: CASNLTPQGRGANVLTF
DNA: TGTGCCAGCAACCTCACCCCACAGGGGCGGGGGGCCAACGTCCTGACTTTC

V: TRBV5-1
length: 19
size: .
D: TRBD1
J: TRBJ2-6
CDR3: CASSLDGQGVYSGANVLTF
DNA: TGCGCCAGCAGCTTGGATGGACAGGGGGTGTACTCTGGGGCCAACGTCCTGACTTTC

V: TRBV5-1
length: 15
size: .
D: TRBD1
J: TRBJ1-1
CDR3: CASSTRQGGMTEAFF
DNA: TGCGCCAGCAGCACGAGACAGGGGGGTATGACTGAAGCTTTCTTT

V: TRBV4-1
length: 13
size: many
D: .
J: TRBJ1-5
CDR3: CASSQEWSQPQHF
DNA: TGCGCCAGCAGCCAAGAGTGGAGTCAGCCCCAGCATTTT

V: TRBV10-3
length: 18
size: many
D: .
J: TRBJ1-6
CDR3: CAISESADSNLNNSPLHF
DNA: TGTGCCATCAGTGAGTCCGCTGACAGTAACTTAAATAATTCACCCCTCCACTTT

V: TRBV5-1
length: 16
size: many
D: .
J: TRBJ2-3
CDR3: CASSLVRGARLDTQYF
DNA: TGCGCCAGCAGCTTGGTTAGGGGCGCGAGGTTGGATACGCAGTATTTT

V: TRBV3-1
length: 12
size: many
D: .
J: TRBJ1-4
CDR3: CASSQSDEKLFF
DNA: TGTGCCAGCAGCCAATCGGACGAAAAACTGTTTTTT

V: TRBV3-1
length: 14
size: .
D: TRBD1
J: TRBJ2-7
CDR3: CASSQGQGAIQQYF
DNA: TGTGCCAGCAGCCAAGGACAGGGGGCGATTCAGCAGTACTTC

V: TRBV27
length: 14
size: .
D: .
J: TRBJ2-7
CDR3: CASSLLGDFDEQYF
DNA: TGTGCCAGCAGTTTATTGGGGGATTTTGACGAGCAGTACTTC

V: TRBV7-2
length: 14
size: few
D: TRBD1
J: TRBJ2-3
CDR3: CASSFGTGGNTQYF
DNA: TGTGCCAGCAGCTTCGGGACAGGGGGGAATACGCAGTATTTT

V: TRBV11-3
length: 15
size: .
D: .
J: TRBJ2-1
CDR3: CASSETSGGSDEQFF
DNA: TGTGCCAGCAGTGAGACTAGTGGAGGTTCGGATGAGCAGTTCTTC

V: TRBV5-1
length: 16
size: many
D: TRBD2
J: TRBJ2-3
CDR3: CASSLALAGGPDTQYF
DNA: TGCGCCAGCAGCTTGGCCCTAGCGGGAGGGCCAGATACGCAGTATTTT

V: TRBV25-1
length: 17
size: .
D: TRBD1
J: TRBJ2-3
CDR3: CASSPPTGAPPLDTQYF
DNA: TGTGCCAGCAGTCCGCCGACAGGGGCTCCCCCCTTAGATACGCAGTATTTT

V: TRBV6-1
length: 13
size: few
D: TRBD1
J: TRBJ1-1
CDR3: CASGGTGARLAFF
DNA: TGTGCCAGCGGGGGGACAGGGGCGCGTTTGGCTTTCTTT

V: TRBV2
length: 13
size: many
D: .
J: TRBJ1-2
CDR3: CASSEGGFNGYTF
DNA: TGTGCCAGCAGTGAAGGAGGCTTCAATGGCTACACCTTC

V: TRBV28
length: 13
size: few
D: .
J: TRBJ1-2
CDR3: CASTTSLGDGYTF
DNA: TGTGCCAGCACTACTTCTCTAGGGGATGGCTACACCTTC

V: TRBV20-1
length: 13
size: .
D: .
J: TRBJ1-2
CDR3: CSAREQGSYGYTF
DNA: TGCAGTGCTAGGGAACAGGGAAGCTATGGCTACACCTTC

V: TRBV7-6
length: 15
size: .
D: .
J: TRBJ2-3
CDR3: CASSLRAGWADTQYF
DNA: TGTGCCAGCAGCTTAAGGGCAGGGTGGGCAGATACGCAGTATTTT

V: TRBV4-1
length: 13
size: few
D: .
J: TRBJ2-2
CDR3: CASSASREGELFF
DNA: TGCGCCAGCAGCGCTAGCAGGGAAGGGGAGCTGTTTTTT

V: TRBV20-1
length: 16
size: few
D: TRBD2
J: TRBJ2-7
CDR3: CSARSSTSGSSYEQYF
DNA: TGCAGTGCTAGGTCCTCGACTAGCGGGAGTTCCTACGAGCAGTACTTC

V: TRBV27
length: 15
size: few
D: TRBD2
J: TRBJ2-1
CDR3: CASSLGTSGAHEQFF
DNA: TGTGCCAGCAGTTTGGGGACTAGCGGGGCACATGAGCAGTTCTTC

V: TRBV10-3
length: 12
size: few
D: .
J: TRBJ2-1
CDR3: CAISELGPEQFF
DNA: TGTGCCATCAGTGAGTTAGGACCTGAGCAGTTCTTC

V: TRBV29-1
length: 10
size: many
D: .
J: TRBJ1-2
CDR3: CSVDGLWGTF
DNA: TGCAGCGTTGACGGACTATGGGGCACCTTC

V: TRBV20-1
length: 13
size: few
D: .
J: TRBJ2-1
CDR3: CSARATSIYEQFF
DNA: TGCAGTGCTAGAGCGACTAGTATCTATGAGCAGTTCTTC

V: TRBV7-8
length: 16
size: .
D: TRBD2
J: TRBJ2-1
CDR3: CASSLEGLAEYNEQFF
DNA: TGTGCCAGCAGCTTAGAGGGACTAGCGGAATACAATGAGCAGTTCTTC